Shown below are 20 T cell receptor beta chains from a single sample sequenced in a study of T cells in Graves' hyperthyroidism and ophthalmopathy. RNA transcripts yielded amplified TCR beta CDR3 regions. First-round RT-PCR targeting the TCR CDR3 was performed with the HTBI primer set. TCRdb reprocessed the multiplex PCR reads with MiXCR, giving one entry per CDR3 protein. The sample consists of 500,000 to 650,000 distinct CDR3 sequences, just under 20% of them appearing once. The specimen sequenced was blood. The receptors stem from a man between 35 and 55 years old with Graves' ophthalmopathy.

This chain joins TRBV4-2 and TRBJ1-3; 7 bases are shared with TRBD1. The J segment lost 4 bases and the V segment lost 0 bases, leaving 6 bases of the junction unmatched. Germline values: CDR1 LGHNA, CDR2 YNFKEQ. The CDR3 runs to 16 residues. CDR3 nucleotides: TGTGCCAGCAGCCAAGAGGGAGAGGGGGCAGGAAACACCATATATTTT. As protein: CASSQEGEGAGNTIYF.

To note about this clonotype: It may be a read error: a sequence one base away is much more abundant. The rearrangement uses TRBV30 and TRBJ2-3; the D is unclear. The CDR3 length is 11 residues. Germline-derived CDR1 and CDR2 are GTSNPN and SVGIG (reference sequence). V lost 4 bases and J 2 bases, leaving 4 bases between the germline ends. The CDR3 region has the DNA TGTGCCTGGACTTACACAGATACGCAGTATTTT. This translates into CAWTYTDTQYF. The variable domain in full, with the rest retrieved from reference TRBV30 and TRBJ2-3, is SQTIHQWPATLVQPVGSPLSLECTVEGTSNPNLYWYRQAAGRGLQLLFYSVGIGQISSEVPQNLSASRPQDRQFILSSKKLLLSDSGFYLCAWTYTDTQYFGPGTRLTVL.

This clonotype was observed a few times. The chain couples TRBV18 to TRBJ2-3; D gene ambiguous. The CDR3 has 15 residues. Germline CDR1 KGHSH, CDR2 LQKENI. Trimming cost V 1 base and J 1 base, with 9 bases left between them. This chain's CDR3 is CASSPLGTRTDTQYF. CDR3 DNA: TGTGCCAGCTCACCACTAGGCACACGCACAGATACGCAGTATTTT.

In this sample, this clonotype turned up a few times. The rearrangement links TRBV6-1 to TRBJ2-7; D could derive from TRBD1 or TRBD2 (5 bases each). The CDR3 spans 15 residues. CDR1 MNHNS and CDR2 SASEGT come from the germline V gene. Trimming removed 7 bases from V and 1 base from J, with 17 bases in between. CDR3 DNA: TGTGCCAGCATCCGAAAGTCGGGGCCATCCTACGAGCAGTACTTC. Its protein is CASIRKSGPSYEQYF.

This clonotype was picked up a small number of times. The chain combines TRBV7-3 with TRBJ2-2; D is perhaps TRBD1 (7 bases). With 4 bases removed from V and 5 bases from J, the gap between germline ends came to 26 bases. The germline gives CDR1 SGHTA, CDR2 FQGTGA. The CDR3 sequence is 19 residues long. CDR3 residues: CASSSAILRGQAGTGELFF. CDR3 sequence (DNA): TGTGCCAGCAGCTCCGCAATATTACGAGGACAGGCGGGGACCGGGGAGCTGTTTTTT.

The V gene is TRBV12-3 or TRBV12-4, the J gene TRBJ1-1; D not resolved. With 5 bases removed from V and 6 bases from J, the gap between germline ends came to 13 bases. The CDR3 loop spans 13 amino acids. The CDR3 sequence: CASSPAIVAEAFF. In nucleotides, the CDR3 is TGTGCCAGCAGTCCCGCCATTGTAGCTGAAGCTTTCTTT.

This clonotype was seen only a few times. CDR3 coding DNA: TGTGCCAGTAGCGAGCAGGGGGCTTTCGGCTACACCTTC. Amino acid sequence: CASSEQGAFGYTF. The rearrangement joins TRBV19 to TRBJ1-2, with TRBD1 identical over 8 bases. CDR3 length equals 13 residues. Per germline, CDR1 LNHDA and CDR2 SQIVND (reference sequence). The trim removed 6 bases at V and 8 bases at J, leaving 8 bases unmatched.

There are many counts of this clonotype. The V gene is TRBV7-9, the J gene TRBJ2-2; D is undetermined. The CDR3 sequence is 13 residues long. Trimming took off 11 bases at V and 0 bases at J, with 10 bases between the two ends. From germline, CDR1 is SEHNR and CDR2 FQNEAQ (reference sequence). CDR3 in amino acids: CAVSWTNTGELFF. The CDR3 nucleotides are TGTGCCGTCAGCTGGACGAACACCGGGGAGCTGTTTTTT.

In its sample, this clonotype was seen a few times. V and J are TRBV6-5 and TRBJ2-2; TRBD2 matches 12 bases. J lost 4 bases, V lost 0 bases, and 9 bases had no gene match. The CDR3 spans 19 residues. Per germline, CDR1 MNHEY and CDR2 SVGAGI. The CDR3 is CASSYSGLAGLFRTGELFF. The CDR3 bases are TGTGCCAGCAGTTACTCAGGACTAGCGGGACTCTTCCGCACCGGGGAGCTGTTTTTT.

This chain joins TRBV11-2 and TRBJ1-4; D may be TRBD1 (6 bases). Trimming removed 3 bases at V and 7 bases at J, with 15 bases between. Germline V lookup: CDR1 SGHAT, CDR2 FQNNGV. The CDR3 consists of 15 residues. The CDR3 is CASSLDSRFSEKLFF. The CDR3 region has the DNA TGTGCCAGCAGCTTGGACAGCCGTTTTTCTGAAAAACTGTTTTTT.

This clonotype was seen only a few times. The chain recombines TRBV6-2 or TRBV6-3 with TRBJ2-5; D remains unclear. V was trimmed by 0 bases and J by 9 bases, leaving 23 bases between them. CDR1 is MNHEY and CDR2 is SVGEGT in the germline V gene. The CDR3 runs 17 residues. CDR3 loop: CASSYSNARTQEKSQYF. CDR3 nucleotides: TGTGCCAGCAGTTACTCGAATGCTCGGACCCAAGAGAAGTCCCAGTACTTC.

The chain joins TRBV4-1 to TRBJ2-1; the D gene is possibly TRBD2 (6 bases). Deletions cut 5 bases from V and 5 bases from J, with 25 bases between. This CDR3 comprises 18 residues. CDR1 and CDR2 (germline): MGHRA, YSYEKL. The CDR3 loop reads CASSGRGRTGVRDNEQFF. The CDR3, as DNA: TGCGCCAGCAGCGGTCGTGGGAGGACGGGAGTTCGGGACAATGAGCAGTTCTTC.

This clonotype came up a few times. The J gene is TRBJ2-1, the V gene TRBV6-2 or TRBV6-3; D unresolved. The germline gives CDR1 MNHEY, CDR2 SVGEGT. V was shortened by 6 bases and J by 8 bases, with 8 bases between the two germline ends. The CDR3 is 11 amino acids. The CDR3 DNA reads TGTGCCAGCAGAACTAAGGATGAGCAGTTCTTC. Amino acid sequence: CASRTKDEQFF.

There are many counts of this clonotype. The rearrangement joins TRBV20-1 to TRBJ2-7; TRBD2 matches at 8 bases. There are 15 residues in the CDR3. From germline, CDR1 is DFQATT and CDR2 SNEGSKA (reference sequence). The V segment lost 4 bases and the J segment 0 bases; nucleotides outside the gene matches: 8. The CDR3 here is CSATNSGTSSYEQYF. As DNA, the CDR3 is TGCAGTGCTACGAATTCCGGGACTAGCTCCTACGAGCAGTACTTC.

This clonotype has only a few counts. J is TRBJ2-7 and V is TRBV7-3; TRBD2 might be the D (5 bases). Germline V gene sequence: CDR1 SGHTA, CDR2 FQGTGA. Trimming stripped 5 bases from V and 7 bases from J, with 15 bases between. This CDR3 spans 13 amino acids. The CDR3 protein is CASSPTGLEEQYF. The CDR3 DNA follows: TGTGCCAGCAGCCCTACCGGACTGGAAGAGCAGTACTTC.

Many counts were recorded for this clonotype. The chain recombines TRBV5-1 with TRBJ2-1; possibly TRBD2 for D (5 bases). The CDR3 length is 15 residues. Germline CDR1 is SGHRS and CDR2 is YFSETQ. Trimming removed 3 bases from V and 7 bases from J, with 17 bases in between. The DNA for the CDR3 is TGCGCCAGCAGCTCCAATGGGCTAGCTGGGAATGAGCAGTTCTTC. Translated: CASSSNGLAGNEQFF.

This clonotype was seen ten or more times. The rearrangement joins TRBV7-9 to TRBJ1-2; D is perhaps TRBD1 (5 bases). The CDR3 has 14 residues. Trimming took off 5 bases at V and 7 bases at J, with 17 bases between the two ends. CDR1 SEHNR and CDR2 FQNEAQ come from the germline V gene (reference sequence). The CDR3 spells CASSPRGERLGYTF. CDR3 in DNA: TGTGCCAGCAGCCCCCGAGGGGAGAGACTTGGCTACACCTTC.

The chain carries TRBV20-1 and TRBJ1-2; D unclear. V lost 0 bases and J lost 12, with 17 bases in between. Germline V CDR1 and CDR2: DFQATT, SNEGSKA (reference sequence). This CDR3 has 13 residues. DNA for the CDR3: TGCAGTGCTAGAGATCCCCTAACGGAGGGTAACACCTTC. Residues: CSARDPLTEGNTF.

This clonotype was seen ten or more times. The chain joins TRBV7-2 to TRBJ2-5, with D hard to call. CDR1 is SGHTA and CDR2 is FQGNSA in the germline V gene. Trimming removed 3 bases from V and 1 base from J, with 9 bases in between. CDR3 length: 14 residues. The CDR3 reads CASSFGSGQETQYF. The CDR3 nucleotides are TGTGCCAGCAGCTTCGGAAGTGGCCAAGAGACCCAGTACTTC.

This clonotype was found a few times. V is TRBV14 and J is TRBJ2-1, with TRBD1 as a possible D gene (6 bases). The CDR3 is 14 amino acids. Trimming took off 5 bases at V and 3 bases at J, with 11 bases between the two ends. The germline V gene encodes CDR1 SGHDN and CDR2 FVKESK. This chain's CDR3 is CASSYRDNYNEQFF. DNA of the CDR3: TGTGCCAGCAGCTACCGGGACAACTACAATGAGCAGTTCTTC.